The T cell receptor beta chain under discussion was sequenced for a study of technical replicates of blood from a few donors. Repertoires were generated with immunoSEQ multiplex PCR, while TCRdb's copy carries only in-frame clones and drops some. The sample carries 65,000 to 80,000 clones, more than 85% recorded once. This sequence originates from a human donor in good health. Material for sequencing was T cells isolated from PBMCs.

The CDR3 sequence: CASCKDRGLGNTIYF. As DNA, the CDR3 is TGTGCCAGCTGCAAAGACAGGGGGCTCGGAAACACCATATATTTT. The chain links TRBV5-8 to TRBJ1-3; TRBD1 aligns across 10 bases. Germline V gene lookup returns CDR1 SGHTS and CDR2 YDEGEE. CDR3 length: 15 residues. V shed 7 bases and J 4 bases; nucleotides not matched to a gene: 8.